This T cell receptor (beta chain) is drawn from a study of T-cell reconstitution after alpha-beta-depleted transplantation in children (dated by TCRdb to the mid-2010s). Regarding the research as a whole: The study quantitatively tracked T-cell immune reconstitution after TCRalphabeta/CD19-depleted allogeneic hematopoietic cell transplantation in children using TCR repertoire profiling.

This clonotype was seen ten or more times. There is no known antigen for this receptor. No clone much larger than this one lies a single base away; base qualities are absent. Library prep was done by PCR. Sequencing took place on an Illumina HiSeq 2500. Molecular barcoding was employed in the preparation of TCR libraries, with unique molecular identifiers being used to normalize TCRbeta repertoire quantification. TCRdb passed the public sequencing reads through fastp at Q25 and MiXCR, retaining productive beta sequences. Under each unique CDR3 protein, matching rows form one entry showing the most common genes and DNA. This sample has approximately 91,000 distinct CDR3 sequences in its table, and roughly 8% of those were observed once. About 7% of the sample lies in the top ten. The sequence derives from a human donor who donated a stem cell graft to a child with congenital amegakaryocytic thrombocytopenia. Sequencing used PBMCs from the stem cell graft donor, obtained from the stem cell graft.

The CDR3 amino acid sequence is: CASGTANTEAFF. The DNA sequence is given as TGTGCCAGCGGGACAGCGAACACTGAAGCTTTCTTT. The chain is made from TRBV27 and TRBJ1-1, and TRBD1 aligns with 7 junction nucleotides. CDR1 and CDR2, per the germline V gene (reference sequence), are MNHEY and SMNVEV. Compared with germline, V lacks 8 bases and J lacks 1 base; bases without a gene match: 1. The CDR3 spans 12 residues, from the cysteine through the phenylalanine. Just CDR3 DNA is preserved here, 36 bases in frame from base 1.